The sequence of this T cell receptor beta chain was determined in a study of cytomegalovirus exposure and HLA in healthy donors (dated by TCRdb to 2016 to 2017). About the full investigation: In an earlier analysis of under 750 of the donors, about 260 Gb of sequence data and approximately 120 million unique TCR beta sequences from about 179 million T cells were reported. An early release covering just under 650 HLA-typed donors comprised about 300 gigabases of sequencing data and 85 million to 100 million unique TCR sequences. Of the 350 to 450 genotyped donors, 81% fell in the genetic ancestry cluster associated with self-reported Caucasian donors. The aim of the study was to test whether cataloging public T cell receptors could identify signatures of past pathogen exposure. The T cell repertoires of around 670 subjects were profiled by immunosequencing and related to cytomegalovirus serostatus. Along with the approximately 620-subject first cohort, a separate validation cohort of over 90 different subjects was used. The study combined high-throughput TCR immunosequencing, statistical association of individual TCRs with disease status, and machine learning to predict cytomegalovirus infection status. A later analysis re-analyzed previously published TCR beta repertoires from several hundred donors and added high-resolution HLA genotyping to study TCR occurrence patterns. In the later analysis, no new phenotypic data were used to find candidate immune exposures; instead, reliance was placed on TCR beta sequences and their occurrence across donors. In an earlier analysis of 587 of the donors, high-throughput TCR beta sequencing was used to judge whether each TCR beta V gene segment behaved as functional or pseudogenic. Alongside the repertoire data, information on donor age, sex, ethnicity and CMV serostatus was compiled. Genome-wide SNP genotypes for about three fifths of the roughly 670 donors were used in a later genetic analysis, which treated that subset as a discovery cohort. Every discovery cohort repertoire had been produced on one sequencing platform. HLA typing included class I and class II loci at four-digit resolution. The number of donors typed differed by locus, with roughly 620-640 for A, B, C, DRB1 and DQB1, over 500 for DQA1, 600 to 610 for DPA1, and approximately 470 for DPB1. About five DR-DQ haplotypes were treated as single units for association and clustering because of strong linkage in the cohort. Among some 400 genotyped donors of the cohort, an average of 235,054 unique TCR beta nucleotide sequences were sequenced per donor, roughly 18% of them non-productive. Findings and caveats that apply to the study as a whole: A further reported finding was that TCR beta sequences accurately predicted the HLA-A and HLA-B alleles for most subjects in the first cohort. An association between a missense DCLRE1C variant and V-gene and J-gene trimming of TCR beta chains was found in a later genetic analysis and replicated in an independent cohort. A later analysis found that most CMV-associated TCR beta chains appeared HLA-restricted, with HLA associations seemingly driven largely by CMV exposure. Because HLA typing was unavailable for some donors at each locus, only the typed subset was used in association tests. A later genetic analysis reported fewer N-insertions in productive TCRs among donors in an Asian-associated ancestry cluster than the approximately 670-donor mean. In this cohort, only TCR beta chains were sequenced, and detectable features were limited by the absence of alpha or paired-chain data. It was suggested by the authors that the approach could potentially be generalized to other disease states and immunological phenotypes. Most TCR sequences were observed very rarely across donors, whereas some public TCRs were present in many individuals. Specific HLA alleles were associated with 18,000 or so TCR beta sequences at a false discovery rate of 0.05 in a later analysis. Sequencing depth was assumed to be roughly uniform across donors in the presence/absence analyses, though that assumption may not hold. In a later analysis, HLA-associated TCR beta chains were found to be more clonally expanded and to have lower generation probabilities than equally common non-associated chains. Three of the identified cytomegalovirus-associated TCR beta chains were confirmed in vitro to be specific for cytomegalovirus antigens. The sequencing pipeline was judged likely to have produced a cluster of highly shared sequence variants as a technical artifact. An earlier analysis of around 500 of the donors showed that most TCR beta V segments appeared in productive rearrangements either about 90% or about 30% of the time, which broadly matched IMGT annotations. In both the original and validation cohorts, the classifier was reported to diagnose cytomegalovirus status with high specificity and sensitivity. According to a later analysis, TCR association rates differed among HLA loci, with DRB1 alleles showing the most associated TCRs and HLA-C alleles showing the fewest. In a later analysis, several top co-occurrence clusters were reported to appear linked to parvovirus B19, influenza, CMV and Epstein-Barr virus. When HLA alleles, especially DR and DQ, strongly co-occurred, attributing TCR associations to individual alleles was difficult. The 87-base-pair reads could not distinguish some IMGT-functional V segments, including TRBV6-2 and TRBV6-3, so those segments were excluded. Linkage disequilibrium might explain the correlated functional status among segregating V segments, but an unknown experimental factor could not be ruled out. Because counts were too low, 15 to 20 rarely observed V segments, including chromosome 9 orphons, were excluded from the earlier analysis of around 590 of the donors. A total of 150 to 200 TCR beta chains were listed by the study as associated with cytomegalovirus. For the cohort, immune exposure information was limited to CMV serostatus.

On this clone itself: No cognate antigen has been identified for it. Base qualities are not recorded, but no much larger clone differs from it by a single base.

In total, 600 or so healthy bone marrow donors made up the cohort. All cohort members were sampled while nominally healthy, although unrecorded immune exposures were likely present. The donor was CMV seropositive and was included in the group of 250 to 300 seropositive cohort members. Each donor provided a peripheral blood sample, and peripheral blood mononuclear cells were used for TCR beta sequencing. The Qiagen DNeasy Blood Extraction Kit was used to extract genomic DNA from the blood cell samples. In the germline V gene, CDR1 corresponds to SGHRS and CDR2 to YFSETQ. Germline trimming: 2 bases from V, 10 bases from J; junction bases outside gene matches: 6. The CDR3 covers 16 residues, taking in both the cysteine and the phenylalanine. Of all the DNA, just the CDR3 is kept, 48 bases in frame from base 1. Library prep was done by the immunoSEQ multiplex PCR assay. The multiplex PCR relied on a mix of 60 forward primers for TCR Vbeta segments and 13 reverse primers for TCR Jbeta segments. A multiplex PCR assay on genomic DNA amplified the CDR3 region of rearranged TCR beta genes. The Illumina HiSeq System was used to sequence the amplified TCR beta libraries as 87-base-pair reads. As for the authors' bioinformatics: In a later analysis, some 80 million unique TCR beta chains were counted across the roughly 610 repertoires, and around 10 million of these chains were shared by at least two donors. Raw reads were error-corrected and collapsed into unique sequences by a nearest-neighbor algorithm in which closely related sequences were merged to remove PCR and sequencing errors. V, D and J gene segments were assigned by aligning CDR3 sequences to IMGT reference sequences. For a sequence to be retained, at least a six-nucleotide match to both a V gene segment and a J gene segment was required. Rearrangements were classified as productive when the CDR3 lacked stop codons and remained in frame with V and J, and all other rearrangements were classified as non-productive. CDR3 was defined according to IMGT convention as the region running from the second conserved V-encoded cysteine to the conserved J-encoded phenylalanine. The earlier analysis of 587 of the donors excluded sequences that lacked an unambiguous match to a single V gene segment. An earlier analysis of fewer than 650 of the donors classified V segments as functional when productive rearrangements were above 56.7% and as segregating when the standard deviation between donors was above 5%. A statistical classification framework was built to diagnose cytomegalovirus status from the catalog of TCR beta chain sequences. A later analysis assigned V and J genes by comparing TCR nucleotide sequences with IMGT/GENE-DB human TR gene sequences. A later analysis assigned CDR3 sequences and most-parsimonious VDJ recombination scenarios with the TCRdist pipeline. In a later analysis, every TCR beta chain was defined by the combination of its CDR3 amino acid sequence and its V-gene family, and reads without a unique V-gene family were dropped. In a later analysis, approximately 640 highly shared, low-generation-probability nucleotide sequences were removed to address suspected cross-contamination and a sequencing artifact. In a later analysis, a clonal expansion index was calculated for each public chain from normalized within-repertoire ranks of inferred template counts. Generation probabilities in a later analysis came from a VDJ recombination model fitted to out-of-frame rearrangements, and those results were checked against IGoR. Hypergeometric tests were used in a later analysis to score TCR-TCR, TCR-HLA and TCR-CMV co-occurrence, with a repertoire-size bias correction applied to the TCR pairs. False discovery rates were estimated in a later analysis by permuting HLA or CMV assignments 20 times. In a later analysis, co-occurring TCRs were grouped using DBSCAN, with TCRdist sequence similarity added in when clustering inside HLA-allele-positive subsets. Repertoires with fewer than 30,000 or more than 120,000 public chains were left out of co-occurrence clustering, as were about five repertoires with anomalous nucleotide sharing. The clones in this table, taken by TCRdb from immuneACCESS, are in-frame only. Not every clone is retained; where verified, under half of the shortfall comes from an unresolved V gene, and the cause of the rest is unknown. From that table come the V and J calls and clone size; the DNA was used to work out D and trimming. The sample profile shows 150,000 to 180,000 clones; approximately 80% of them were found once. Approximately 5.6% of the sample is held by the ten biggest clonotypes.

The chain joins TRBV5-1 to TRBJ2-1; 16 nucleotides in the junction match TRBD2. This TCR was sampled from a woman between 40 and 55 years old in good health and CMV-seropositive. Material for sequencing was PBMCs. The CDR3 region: CASSLLGTSGRGEQFF. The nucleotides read TGCGCCAGCAGCTTACTGGGGACTAGCGGGAGGGGAGAGCAGTTCTTC.